This T cell receptor (beta chain) was found in a study of Graves' ophthalmopathy and Graves' hyperthyroidism. Study summary: Blood was drawn at initial diagnosis, before any treatment.

For repertoire sequencing, the TCR beta CDR3 regions were amplified from RNA transcripts. First-round RT-PCR with HTBI primers preceded a second-round multiplex PCR. TCRdb recomputed calls from the multiplex PCR reads with MiXCR, one row per CDR3 protein. This sample yields under 800,000 distinct CDR3 sequences, of which roughly 20% are seen a single time; approximately 7% belongs to the top ten. The germline CDR1 and CDR2 sequences are MNHEY and SMNVEV (reference sequence). The CDR3 is made up of 15 amino acids. V gave up 5 bases and J gave up 3 bases; unmatched junction bases: 6. The rearrangement joins TRBV27 to TRBJ2-7; 11 bases are shared with TRBD1. The TCR was taken from a woman younger than 35 with stable Graves' hyperthyroidism. Some clones in this sample may be carry-over from other donors' samples. The sample taken for sequencing was peripheral blood. The CDR3 DNA sequence: TGTGCCAGCAGTACCCGGACAGGGGGCAACTACGAGCAGTACTTC. Translated: CASSTRTGGNYEQYF.